This T cell receptor (beta chain) came from a study of T cells in Graves' hyperthyroidism and ophthalmopathy. The germline gives CDR1 WSHSY, CDR2 SAAADI. V gave up 3 bases and J gave up 4 bases, with 13 bases separating them. The CDR3 sequence is 14 residues long. For Graves' hyperthyroidism to be stable, ophthalmopathy could not progress within 18 months. Hyperthyroidism in the patients, aged 18 to 65, was newly diagnosed and under 2 months in duration. Used for diagnoses were clinical symptoms, serum thyroxine and TRAb, thyroid ultrasound and orbital computed tomography. From approximately 9.1 ml of fresh peripheral blood, PBMCs were isolated. Amplified TCR beta CDR3 regions derived from RNA transcripts. A first-round RT-PCR of the TCR CDR3 used the HTBI primer set. TCRdb re-called the multiplex PCR reads with MiXCR, one entry per CDR3 protein. The repertoire includes around 800,000 distinct CDR3 sequences, around 39% of them detected once, and about 9% sits in the top ten.

This sequence was found in a man aged 18 to 30 with Graves' hyperthyroidism. The chain is built from TRBV10-2 and TRBJ2-7, with D unclear. The specimen sequenced was blood. The CDR3 is CASSEPLPFYEQYF. The CDR3 DNA reads as TGCGCCAGCAGTGAACCCCTACCCTTTTACGAGCAGTACTTC.